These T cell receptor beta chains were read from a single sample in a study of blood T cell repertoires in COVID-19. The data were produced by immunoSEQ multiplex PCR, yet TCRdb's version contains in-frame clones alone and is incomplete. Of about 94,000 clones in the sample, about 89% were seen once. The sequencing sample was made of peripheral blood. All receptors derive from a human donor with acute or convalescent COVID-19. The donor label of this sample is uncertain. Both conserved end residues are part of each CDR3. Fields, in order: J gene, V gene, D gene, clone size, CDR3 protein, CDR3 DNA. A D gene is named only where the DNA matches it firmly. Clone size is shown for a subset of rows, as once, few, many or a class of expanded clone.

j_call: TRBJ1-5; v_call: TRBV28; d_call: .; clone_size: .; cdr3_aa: CASSLSTQGGHQPQHF; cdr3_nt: TGTGCCAGCAGTCTTTCCACGCAGGGAGGGCATCAGCCCCAGCATTTT
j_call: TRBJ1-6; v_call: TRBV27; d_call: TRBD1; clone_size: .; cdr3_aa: CASSSPRTGYSPLHF; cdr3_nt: TGTGCCAGCAGTTCCCCCCGGACAGGGTACTCACCCCTCCACTTT
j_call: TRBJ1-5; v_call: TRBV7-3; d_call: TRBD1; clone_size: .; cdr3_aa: CASGWGQGRISNQPQHF; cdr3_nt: TGTGCCAGCGGGTGGGGACAGGGGCGAATTAGCAATCAGCCCCAGCATTTT
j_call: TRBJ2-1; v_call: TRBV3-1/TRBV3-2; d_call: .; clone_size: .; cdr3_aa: CASSQGALREQFF; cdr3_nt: TGTGCCAGCAGCCAAGGGGCGCTTCGTGAGCAGTTCTTC
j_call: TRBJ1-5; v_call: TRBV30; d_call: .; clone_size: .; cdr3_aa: CAWSVRAGDPQHF; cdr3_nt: TGTGCCTGGAGTGTTCGTGCCGGTGATCCCCAGCATTTT
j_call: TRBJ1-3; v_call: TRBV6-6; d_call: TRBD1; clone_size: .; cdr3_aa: CASKRDSGNTGNTIYF; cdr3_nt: TGTGCCAGCAAACGGGACAGTGGGAACACTGGAAACACCATATATTTT
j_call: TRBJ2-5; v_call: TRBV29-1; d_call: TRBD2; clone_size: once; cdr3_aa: CSVSSGEETQYF; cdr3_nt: TGCAGCGTTTCGAGCGGGGAAGAGACCCAGTACTTC
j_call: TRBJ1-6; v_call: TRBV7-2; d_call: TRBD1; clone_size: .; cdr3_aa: CASSFSDRAYNSPLHF; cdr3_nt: TGTGCCAGCAGCTTTTCCGACAGGGCCTATAATTCACCCCTCCACTTT
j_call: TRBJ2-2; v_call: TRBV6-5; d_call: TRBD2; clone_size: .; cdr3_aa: CASSYWTSGNTGELFF; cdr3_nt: TGTGCCAGCAGTTACTGGACTAGCGGGAACACCGGGGAGCTGTTTTTT
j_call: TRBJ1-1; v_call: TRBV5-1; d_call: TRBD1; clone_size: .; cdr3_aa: CASSLAGISRTGTRQGEAFF; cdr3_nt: TGCGCCAGCAGCTTGGCCGGAATTTCTAGGACCGGGACCCGACAGGGAGAAGCTTTCTTT
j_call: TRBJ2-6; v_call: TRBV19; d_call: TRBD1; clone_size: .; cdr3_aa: CASTIRDRRLSNASGANVLTF; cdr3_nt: TGTGCCAGTACGATTAGGGACAGGCGTCTCTCAAACGCCTCTGGGGCCAACGTCCTGACTTTC
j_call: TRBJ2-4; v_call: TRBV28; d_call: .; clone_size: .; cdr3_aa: CASSSTYTVGAKNIQYF; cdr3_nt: TGTGCCAGCAGCTCCACATACACAGTCGGAGCCAAAAACATTCAGTACTTC
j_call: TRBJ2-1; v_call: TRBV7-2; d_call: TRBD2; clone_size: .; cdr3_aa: CASTFMSGGRENEQFF; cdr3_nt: TGTGCCAGCACCTTCATGAGCGGGGGGAGGGAAAATGAGCAGTTCTTC
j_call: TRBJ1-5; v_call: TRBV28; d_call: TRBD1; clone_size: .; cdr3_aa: CASSWETQGAGNQPQHF; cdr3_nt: TGTGCCAGCAGTTGGGAAACACAGGGGGCGGGCAATCAGCCCCAGCATTTT
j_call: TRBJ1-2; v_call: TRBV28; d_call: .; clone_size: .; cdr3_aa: CASTRGGGYTF; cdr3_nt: TGTGCTAGCACTAGAGGGGGAGGCTACACCTTC
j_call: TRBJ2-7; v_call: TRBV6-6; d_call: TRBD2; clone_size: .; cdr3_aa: CASRPGLALSYEQYF; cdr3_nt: TGTGCCAGCAGGCCCGGACTAGCGCTTTCCTACGAGCAGTACTTC
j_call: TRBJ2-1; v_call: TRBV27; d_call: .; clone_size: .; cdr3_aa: CASSDSWQLRLNEQFF; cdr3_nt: TGTGCCAGCAGTGACTCGTGGCAGCTACGACTCAATGAGCAGTTCTTC
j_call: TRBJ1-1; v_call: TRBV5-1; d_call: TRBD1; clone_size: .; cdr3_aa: CASSLGTGGDTEAFF; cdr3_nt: TGCGCCAGCAGCTTGGGAACAGGGGGAGACACTGAAGCTTTCTTT
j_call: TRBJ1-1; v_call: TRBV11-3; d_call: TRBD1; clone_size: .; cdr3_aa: CASSERTGVAEAFF; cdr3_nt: TGTGCCAGCAGCGAGAGAACAGGGGTTGCTGAAGCTTTCTTT
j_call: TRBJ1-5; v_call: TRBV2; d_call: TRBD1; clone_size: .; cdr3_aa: CASSLDRGNQPQHF; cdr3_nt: TGTGCCAGCAGTCTCGACAGGGGCAATCAGCCCCAGCATTTT
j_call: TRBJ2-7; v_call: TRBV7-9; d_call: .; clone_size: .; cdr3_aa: CASSLGGRDEQYF; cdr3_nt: TGTGCCAGCAGCTTAGGGGGGCGCGACGAGCAGTACTTC
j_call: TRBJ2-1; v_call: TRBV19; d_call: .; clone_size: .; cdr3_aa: CASTRLSGGENEQFF; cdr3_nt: TGTGCCAGTACGCGGCTAAGCGGCGGGGAGAATGAGCAGTTCTTC
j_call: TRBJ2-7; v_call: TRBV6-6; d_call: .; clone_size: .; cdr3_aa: CASSYSGTLVTYEQYF; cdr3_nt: TGTGCCAGCAGTTACTCGGGGACTTTGGTTACCTACGAGCAGTACTTC
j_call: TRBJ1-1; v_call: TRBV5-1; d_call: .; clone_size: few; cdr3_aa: CASSLTLNTEAFF; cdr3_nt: TGCGCCAGCAGCTTGACACTGAACACTGAAGCTTTCTTT
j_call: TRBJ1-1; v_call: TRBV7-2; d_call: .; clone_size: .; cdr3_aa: CASSLSTTVYTEAFF; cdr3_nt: TGTGCCAGCAGCTTATCTACGACAGTTTACACTGAAGCTTTCTTT
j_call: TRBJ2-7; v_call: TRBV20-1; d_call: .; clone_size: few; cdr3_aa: CSASQNRGYEQYF; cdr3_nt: TGCAGTGCTAGTCAGAATCGGGGGTACGAGCAGTACTTC
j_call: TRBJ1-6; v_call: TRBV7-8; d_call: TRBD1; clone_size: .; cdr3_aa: CASSHIGQEYSSYNSPLHF; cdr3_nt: TGTGCCAGCAGTCATATTGGACAGGAGTATAGCTCCTATAATTCACCCCTCCACTTT
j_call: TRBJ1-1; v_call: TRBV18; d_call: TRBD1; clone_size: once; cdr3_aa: CASGGRGLDTEAFF; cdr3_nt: TGTGCCAGCGGCGGCAGGGGGCTAGACACTGAAGCTTTCTTT
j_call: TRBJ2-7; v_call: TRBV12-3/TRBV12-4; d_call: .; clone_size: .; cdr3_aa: CASSFAPVDEQYF; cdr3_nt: TGTGCCAGCAGTTTTGCGCCCGTAGACGAGCAGTACTTC
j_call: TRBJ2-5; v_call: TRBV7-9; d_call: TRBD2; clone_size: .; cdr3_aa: CASSPTGTSGQETQYF; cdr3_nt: TGTGCCAGCAGCCCTACCGGGACTAGCGGACAAGAGACCCAGTACTTC
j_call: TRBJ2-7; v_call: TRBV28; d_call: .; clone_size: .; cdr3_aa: CASSAGSASESYEQYF; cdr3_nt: TGTGCCAGCAGTGCGGGAAGTGCCTCGGAATCCTACGAGCAGTACTTC
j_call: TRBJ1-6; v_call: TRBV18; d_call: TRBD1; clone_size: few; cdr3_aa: CASSRDSPFAPNSPLHF; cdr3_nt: TGTGCCAGCTCACGGGACAGCCCCTTTGCCCCGAATTCACCCCTCCACTTT
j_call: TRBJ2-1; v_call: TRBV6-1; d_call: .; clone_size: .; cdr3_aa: CASSEAPGGAWVVLF; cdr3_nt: TGTGCCAGCAGTGAAGCCCCGGGGGGCGCGTGGGTGGTGCTCTTC
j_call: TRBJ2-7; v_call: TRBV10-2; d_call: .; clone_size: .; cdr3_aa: CASSEPRSYEQYF; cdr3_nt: TGCGCCAGCAGTGAGCCCCGGAGCTACGAGCAGTACTTC
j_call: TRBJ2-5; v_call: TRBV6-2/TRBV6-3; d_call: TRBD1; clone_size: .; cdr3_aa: CASSGQEETQYF; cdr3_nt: TGTGCCAGCAGCGGACAGGAAGAGACCCAGTACTTC
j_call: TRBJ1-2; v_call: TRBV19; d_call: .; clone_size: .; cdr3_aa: CASNTALDGYTF; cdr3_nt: TGTGCCAGTAATACCGCGTTGGATGGCTACACCTTC
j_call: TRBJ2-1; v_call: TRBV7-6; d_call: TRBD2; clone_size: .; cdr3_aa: CASSSAGRLAGPSSYNEQFF; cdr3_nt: TGTGCCAGCAGCTCAGCAGGGAGACTAGCGGGGCCGAGCTCCTACAATGAGCAGTTCTTC
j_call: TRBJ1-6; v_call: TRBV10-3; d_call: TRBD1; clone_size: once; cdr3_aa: CAISPGQGFSPLHF; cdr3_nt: TGTGCCATCAGTCCGGGACAGGGTTTTTCACCCCTCCACTTT
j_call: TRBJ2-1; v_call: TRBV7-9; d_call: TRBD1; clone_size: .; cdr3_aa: CASSPGQGMHEQFF; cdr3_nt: TGTGCCAGCAGCCCCGGACAGGGGATGCATGAGCAGTTCTTC
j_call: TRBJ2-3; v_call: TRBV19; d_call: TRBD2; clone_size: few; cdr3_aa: CASSIGGGSSTDTQYF; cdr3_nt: TGTGCCAGTAGTATAGGCGGGGGGTCTAGCACAGATACGCAGTATTTT
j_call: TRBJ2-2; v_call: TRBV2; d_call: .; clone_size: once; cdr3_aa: CASKGLARITTGELFF; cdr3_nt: TGTGCCAGCAAGGGGCTAGCGCGAATAACCACCGGGGAGCTGTTTTTT
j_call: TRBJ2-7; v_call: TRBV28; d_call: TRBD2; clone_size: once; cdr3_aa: CASSPPGPSGVGNEQYF; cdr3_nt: TGTGCCAGCAGTCCACCCGGGCCTAGCGGGGTCGGCAACGAGCAGTACTTC
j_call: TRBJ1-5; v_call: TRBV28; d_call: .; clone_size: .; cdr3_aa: CASSLFSGHQPQHF; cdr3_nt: TGTGCCAGCAGTTTATTTTCCGGTCATCAGCCCCAGCATTTT
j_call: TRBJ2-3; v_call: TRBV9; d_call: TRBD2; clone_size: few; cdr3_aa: CASSVGGLPSDTQYF; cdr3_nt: TGTGCCAGCAGCGTAGGGGGACTACCGTCAGATACGCAGTATTTT
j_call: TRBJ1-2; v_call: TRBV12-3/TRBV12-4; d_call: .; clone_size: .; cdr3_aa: CASSPVANYGYTF; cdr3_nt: TGTGCCAGCAGCCCGGTAGCTAACTATGGCTACACCTTC
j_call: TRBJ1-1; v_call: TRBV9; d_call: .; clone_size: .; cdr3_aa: CASSVVSAGVETEAFF; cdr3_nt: TGTGCCAGCAGCGTAGTATCGGCAGGGGTGGAAACTGAAGCTTTCTTT
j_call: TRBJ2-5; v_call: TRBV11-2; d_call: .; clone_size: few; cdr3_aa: CASSLLVGARETQYF; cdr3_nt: TGTGCCAGCAGCTTACTTGTAGGGGCGCGAGAGACCCAGTACTTC
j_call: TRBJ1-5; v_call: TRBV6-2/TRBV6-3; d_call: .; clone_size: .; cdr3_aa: CASSFSRDIGQPQHF; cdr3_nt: TGTGCCAGCAGTTTCTCCCGGGACATCGGCCAGCCCCAGCATTTT
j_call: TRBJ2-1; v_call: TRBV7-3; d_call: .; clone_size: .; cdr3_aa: CASSLIEGEQFF; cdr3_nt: TGTGCCAGCAGCTTGATAGAGGGCGAGCAGTTCTTC
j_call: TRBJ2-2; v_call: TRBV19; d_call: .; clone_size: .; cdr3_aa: CASSQGLGASWDTGELFF; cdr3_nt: TGTGCCAGTAGTCAGGGGTTAGGGGCATCCTGGGACACCGGGGAGCTGTTTTTT
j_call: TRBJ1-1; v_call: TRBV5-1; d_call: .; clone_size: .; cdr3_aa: CASSPTWNTEAFF; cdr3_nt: TGCGCCAGCAGTCCCACTTGGAACACTGAAGCTTTCTTT
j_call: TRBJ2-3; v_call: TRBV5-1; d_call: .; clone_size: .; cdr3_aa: CASSLVAGMADTQYF; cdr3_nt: TGCGCCAGCAGCTTGGTGGCAGGGATGGCGGATACGCAGTATTTT
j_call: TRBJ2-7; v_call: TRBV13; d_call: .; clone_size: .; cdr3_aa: CASSSTHLDRQVGYEQYF; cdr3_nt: TGTGCCAGCAGCTCAACCCACCTCGACAGGCAAGTAGGCTACGAGCAGTACTTC
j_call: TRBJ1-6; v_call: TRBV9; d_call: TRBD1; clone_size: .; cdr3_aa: CASSTRTGENSPLHF; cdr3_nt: TGTGCCAGCAGCACAAGGACAGGGGAAAATTCACCCCTCCACTTT
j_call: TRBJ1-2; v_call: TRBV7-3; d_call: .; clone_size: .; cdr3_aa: CASSLMAGYGYTF; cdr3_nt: TGTGCCAGCAGCTTAATGGCGGGTTATGGCTACACCTTC
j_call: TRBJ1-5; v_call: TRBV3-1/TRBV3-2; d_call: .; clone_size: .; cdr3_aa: CASSLQNQPQHF; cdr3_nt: TGTGCCAGCAGCCTCCAGAACCAGCCCCAGCATTTT
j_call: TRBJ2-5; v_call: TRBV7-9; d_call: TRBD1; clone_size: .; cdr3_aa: CASSLETGAIYQETQYF; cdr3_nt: TGTGCCAGCAGCCTGGAAACAGGGGCAATCTACCAAGAGACCCAGTACTTC
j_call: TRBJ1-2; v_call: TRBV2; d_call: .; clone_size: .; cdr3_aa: CASSPRSNYGYTF; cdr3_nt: TGTGCCAGCAGCCCAAGGAGCAACTATGGCTACACCTTC
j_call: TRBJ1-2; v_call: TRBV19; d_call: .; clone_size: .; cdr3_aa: CASSPGSYGYTF; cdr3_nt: TGTGCCAGTAGTCCGGGATCCTATGGCTACACCTTC